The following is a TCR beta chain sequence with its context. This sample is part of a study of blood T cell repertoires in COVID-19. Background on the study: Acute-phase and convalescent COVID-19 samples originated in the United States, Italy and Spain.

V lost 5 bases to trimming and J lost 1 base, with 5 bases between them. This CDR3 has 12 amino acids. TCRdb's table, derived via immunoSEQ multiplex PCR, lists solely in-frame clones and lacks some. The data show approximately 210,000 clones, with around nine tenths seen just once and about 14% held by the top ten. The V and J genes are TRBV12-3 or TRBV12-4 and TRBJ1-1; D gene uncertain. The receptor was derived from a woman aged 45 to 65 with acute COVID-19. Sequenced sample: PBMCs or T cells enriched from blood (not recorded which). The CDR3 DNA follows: TGTGCCAGCAGTCCTAGGAACACTGAAGCTTTCTTT. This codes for CASSPRNTEAFF.